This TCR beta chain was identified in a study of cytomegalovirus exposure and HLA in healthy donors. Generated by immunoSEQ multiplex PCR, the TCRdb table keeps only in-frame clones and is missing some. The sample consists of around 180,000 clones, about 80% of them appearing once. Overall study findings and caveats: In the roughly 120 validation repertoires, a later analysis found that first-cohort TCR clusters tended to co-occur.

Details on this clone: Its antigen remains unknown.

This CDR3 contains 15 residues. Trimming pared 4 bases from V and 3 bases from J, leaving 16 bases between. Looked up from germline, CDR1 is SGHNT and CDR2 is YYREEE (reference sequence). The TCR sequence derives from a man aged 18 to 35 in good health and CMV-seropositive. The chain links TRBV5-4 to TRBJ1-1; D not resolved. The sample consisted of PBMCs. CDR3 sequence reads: CASSTLRVGDTEAFF. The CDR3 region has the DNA TGTGCCAGCAGCACCCTGAGGGTTGGGGACACTGAAGCTTTCTTT.